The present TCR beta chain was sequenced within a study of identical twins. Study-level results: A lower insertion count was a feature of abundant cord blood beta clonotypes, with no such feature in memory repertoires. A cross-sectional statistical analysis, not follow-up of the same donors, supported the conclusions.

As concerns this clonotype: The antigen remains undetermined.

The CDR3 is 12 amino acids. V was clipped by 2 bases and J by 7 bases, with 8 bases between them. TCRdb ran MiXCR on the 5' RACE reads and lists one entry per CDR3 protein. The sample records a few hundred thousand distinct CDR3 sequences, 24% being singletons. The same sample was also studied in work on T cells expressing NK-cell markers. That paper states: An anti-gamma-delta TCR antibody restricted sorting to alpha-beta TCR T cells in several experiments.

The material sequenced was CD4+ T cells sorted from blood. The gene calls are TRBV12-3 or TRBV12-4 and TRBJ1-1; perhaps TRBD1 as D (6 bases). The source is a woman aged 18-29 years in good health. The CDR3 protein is CASSLRTDEAFF. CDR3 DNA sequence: TGTGCCAGCAGTTTAAGGACAGATGAAGCTTTCTTT.